This T cell receptor beta chain was observed in a study of blood T cells in healthy people across ages. Regarding the study as a whole: Significant beta diversity loss was already apparent by age 40, declining roughly linearly. When one million T cells were used, diversity estimates were thought to be underestimates.

Ranging in age from about 6 to 100, the donors were healthy Caucasian individuals from Russia. A sample-barcoded 5' primer and a J-beta primer mix were used in a second PCR of roughly 7 to 11 cycles. TCRdb re-analysed the 5' RACE reads in MiXCR, keeping a single row per CDR3 protein. Among approximately 810,000 distinct CDR3 sequences, 29% were seen once, and the ten largest hold 17%. This clonotype was counted many times. Its target is unknown. The germline gives CDR1 SGHTA, CDR2 FQGNSA. With 4 bases removed from V and 7 bases from J, the gap between germline ends came to 11 bases. This CDR3 comprises 13 residues.

The V gene is TRBV7-2, the J gene TRBJ2-1, with TRBD1 as a possible D gene (6 bases). The source material was blood. The TCR originated in a woman older than 75 in good health. CDR3 nucleotides: TGTGCCAGCAGCTCCGAGAGGGGGAATGAGCAGTTCTTC. Translation gives CASSSERGNEQFF.